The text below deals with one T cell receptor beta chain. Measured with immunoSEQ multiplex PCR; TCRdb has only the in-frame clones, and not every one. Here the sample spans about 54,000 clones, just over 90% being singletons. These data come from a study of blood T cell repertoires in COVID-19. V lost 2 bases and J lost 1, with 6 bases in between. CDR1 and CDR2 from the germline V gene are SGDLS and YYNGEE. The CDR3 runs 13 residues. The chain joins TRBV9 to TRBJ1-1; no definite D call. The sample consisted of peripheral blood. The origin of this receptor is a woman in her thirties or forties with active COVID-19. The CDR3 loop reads CASSVYPNTEAFF. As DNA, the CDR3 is TGTGCCAGCAGCGTTTATCCGAACACTGAAGCTTTCTTT.